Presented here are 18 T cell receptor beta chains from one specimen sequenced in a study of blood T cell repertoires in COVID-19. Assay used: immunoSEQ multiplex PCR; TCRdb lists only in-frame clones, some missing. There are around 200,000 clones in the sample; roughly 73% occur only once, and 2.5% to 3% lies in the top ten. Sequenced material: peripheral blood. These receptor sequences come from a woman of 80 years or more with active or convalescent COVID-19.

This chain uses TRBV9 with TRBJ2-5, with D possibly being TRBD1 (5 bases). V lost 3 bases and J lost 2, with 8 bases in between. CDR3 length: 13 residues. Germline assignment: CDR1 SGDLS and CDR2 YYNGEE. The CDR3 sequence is CASSAGHQETQYF. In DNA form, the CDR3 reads TGTGCCAGCAGCGCAGGACATCAAGAGACCCAGTACTTC.

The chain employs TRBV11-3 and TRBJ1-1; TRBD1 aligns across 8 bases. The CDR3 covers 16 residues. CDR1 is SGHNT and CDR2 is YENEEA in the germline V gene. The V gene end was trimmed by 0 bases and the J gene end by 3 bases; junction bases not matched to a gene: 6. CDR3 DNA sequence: TGTGCCAGCAGCTTAGATTCGGCGACAGGGGACACTGAAGCTTTCTTT. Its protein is CASSLDSATGDTEAFF.

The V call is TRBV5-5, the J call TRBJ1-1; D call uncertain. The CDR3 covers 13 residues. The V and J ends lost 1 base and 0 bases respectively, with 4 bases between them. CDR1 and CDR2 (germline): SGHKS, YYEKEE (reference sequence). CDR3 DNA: TGTGCCAGCAGCTTGACAGTGAACACTGAAGCTTTCTTT. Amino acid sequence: CASSLTVNTEAFF.

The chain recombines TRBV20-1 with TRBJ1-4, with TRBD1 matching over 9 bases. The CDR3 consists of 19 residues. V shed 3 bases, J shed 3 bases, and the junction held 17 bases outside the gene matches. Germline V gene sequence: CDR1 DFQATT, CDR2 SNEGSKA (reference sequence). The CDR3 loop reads CSASETGTGFGWSNEKLFF. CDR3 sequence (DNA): TGCAGTGCTAGTGAAACCGGGACAGGGTTTGGGTGGTCTAATGAAAAACTGTTTTTT.

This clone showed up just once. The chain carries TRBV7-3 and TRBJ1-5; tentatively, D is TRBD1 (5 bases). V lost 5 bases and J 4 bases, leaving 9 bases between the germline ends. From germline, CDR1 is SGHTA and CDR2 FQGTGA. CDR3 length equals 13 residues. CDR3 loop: CASSTGPNQPQHF. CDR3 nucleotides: TGTGCCAGCAGCACAGGACCAAATCAGCCCCAGCATTTT. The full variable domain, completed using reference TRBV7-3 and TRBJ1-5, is GAGVSQTPSNKVTEKGKYVELRCDPISGHTALYWYRQSLGQGPEFLIYFQGTGAADDSGLPNDRFFAVRPEGSVSTLKIQRTERGDSAVYLCASSTGPNQPQHFGDGTRLSIL.

The CDR3 nucleotides read TGTGCCAGCACCAAGAGGGGGCGCAGGAACACTGAAGCTTTCTTT. It codes for CASTKRGRRNTEAFF. This rearrangement joins TRBV6-4 to TRBJ1-1; TRBD1 matches 7 bases. The CDR3 contains 15 residues. Per the germline V gene, CDR1 is MRHNA and CDR2 is SNTAGT. V gave up 7 bases and J gave up 1 base; unmatched junction bases: 9.

CDR3 sequence reads: CASTGLSTDTQYF. Written as DNA, the CDR3 is TGTGCCAGCACTGGACTCAGCACAGATACGCAGTATTTT. The rearrangement links TRBV28 to TRBJ2-3; tentatively, D is TRBD2 (5 bases). CDR1 is MDHEN, CDR2 SYDVKM, per germline. V shed 7 bases and J shed 0 bases, with 8 bases lying between them. The CDR3 spans 13 residues.

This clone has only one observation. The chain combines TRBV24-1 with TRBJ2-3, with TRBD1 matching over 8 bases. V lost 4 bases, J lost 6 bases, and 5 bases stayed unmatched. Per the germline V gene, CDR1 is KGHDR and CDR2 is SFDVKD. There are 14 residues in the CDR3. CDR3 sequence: CATSEHHRGDTQYF. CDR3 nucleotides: TGTGCCACCAGTGAACACCACAGGGGGGATACGCAGTATTTT.

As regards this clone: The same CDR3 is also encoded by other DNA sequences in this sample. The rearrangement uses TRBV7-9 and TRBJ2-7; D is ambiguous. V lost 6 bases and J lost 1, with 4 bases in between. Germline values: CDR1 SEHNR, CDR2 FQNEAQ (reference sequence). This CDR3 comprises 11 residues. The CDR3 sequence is CASSPSYEQYF. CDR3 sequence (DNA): TGTGCCAGCAGTCCATCCTACGAGCAGTACTTC.

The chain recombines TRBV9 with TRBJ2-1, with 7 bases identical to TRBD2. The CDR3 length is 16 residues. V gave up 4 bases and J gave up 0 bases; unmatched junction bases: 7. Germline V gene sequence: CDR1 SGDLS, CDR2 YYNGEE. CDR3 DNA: TGTGCCAGCAGCCGAATCGGGGGGACCTCCTACAATGAGCAGTTCTTC. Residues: CASSRIGGTSYNEQFF.

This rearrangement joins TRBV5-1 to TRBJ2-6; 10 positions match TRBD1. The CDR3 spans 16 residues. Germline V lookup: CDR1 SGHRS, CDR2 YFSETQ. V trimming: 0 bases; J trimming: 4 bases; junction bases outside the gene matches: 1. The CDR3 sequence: CASSLGQGAGANVLTF. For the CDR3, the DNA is TGCGCCAGCAGCTTGGGACAGGGGGCAGGGGCCAACGTCCTGACTTTC.

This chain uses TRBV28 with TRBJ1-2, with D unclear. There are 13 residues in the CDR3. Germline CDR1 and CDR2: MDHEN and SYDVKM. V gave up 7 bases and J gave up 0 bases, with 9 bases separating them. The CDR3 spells CASKRYPNYGYTF. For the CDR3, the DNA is TGTGCCAGCAAGAGGTATCCTAACTATGGCTACACCTTC.

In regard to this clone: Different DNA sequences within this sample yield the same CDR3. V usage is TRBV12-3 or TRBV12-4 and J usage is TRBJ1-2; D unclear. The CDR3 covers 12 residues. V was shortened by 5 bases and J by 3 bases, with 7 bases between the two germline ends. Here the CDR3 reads CASSPGDYGYTF. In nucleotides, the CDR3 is TGTGCCAGCAGTCCCGGGGACTATGGCTACACCTTC.

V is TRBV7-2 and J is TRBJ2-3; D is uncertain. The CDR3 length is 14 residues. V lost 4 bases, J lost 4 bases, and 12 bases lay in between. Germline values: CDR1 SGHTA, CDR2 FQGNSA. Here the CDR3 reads CASSSGYPSDTQYF. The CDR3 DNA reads TGTGCCAGCAGCTCAGGATACCCGTCAGATACGCAGTATTTT.

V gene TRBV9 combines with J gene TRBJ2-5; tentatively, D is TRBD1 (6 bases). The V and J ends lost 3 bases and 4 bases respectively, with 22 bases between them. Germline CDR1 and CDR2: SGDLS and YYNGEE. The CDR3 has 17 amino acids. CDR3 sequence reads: CASSGVQGRPTRETQYF. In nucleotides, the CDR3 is TGTGCCAGCAGCGGAGTACAGGGAAGGCCAACAAGAGAGACCCAGTACTTC.

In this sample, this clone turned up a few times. CDR3 in amino acids: CASSEVTGSGDIQYF. CDR3 in DNA: TGTGCCAGCAGTGAAGTGACGGGATCGGGGGACATTCAGTACTTC. The chain couples TRBV2 to TRBJ2-4, with D perhaps matching TRBD2 (6 bases). Germline V gene data show CDR1 as SNHLY and CDR2 as FYNNEI. Between the trimmed V and J ends, which lost 1 base and 8 bases, there was a span of 15 bases. The CDR3 has 15 amino acids. The full variable domain, its missing parts supplied by reference TRBV2 and TRBJ2-4, is EPEVTQTPSHQVTQMGQEVILRCVPISNHLYFYWYRQILGQKVEFLVSFYNNEISEKSEIFDDQFSVERPDGSNFTLKIRSTKLEDSAMYFCASSEVTGSGDIQYFGAGTRLSVL.

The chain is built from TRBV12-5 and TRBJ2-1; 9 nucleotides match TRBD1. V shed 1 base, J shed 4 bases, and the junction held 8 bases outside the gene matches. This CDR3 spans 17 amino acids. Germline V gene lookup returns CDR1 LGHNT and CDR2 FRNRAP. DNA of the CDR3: TGTGCTAGTGGTTTGGGGACAGGGGCCCTTTCTTACAATGAGCAGTTCTTC. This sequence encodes CASGLGTGALSYNEQFF.

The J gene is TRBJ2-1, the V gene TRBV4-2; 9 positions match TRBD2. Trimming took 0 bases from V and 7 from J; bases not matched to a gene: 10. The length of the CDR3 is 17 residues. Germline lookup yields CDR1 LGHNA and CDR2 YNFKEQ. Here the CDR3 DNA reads TGTGCCAGCAGCCAAGAGGTGGTGCGGGGGGGCGGTAATGAGCAGTTCTTC. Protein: CASSQEVVRGGGNEQFF.